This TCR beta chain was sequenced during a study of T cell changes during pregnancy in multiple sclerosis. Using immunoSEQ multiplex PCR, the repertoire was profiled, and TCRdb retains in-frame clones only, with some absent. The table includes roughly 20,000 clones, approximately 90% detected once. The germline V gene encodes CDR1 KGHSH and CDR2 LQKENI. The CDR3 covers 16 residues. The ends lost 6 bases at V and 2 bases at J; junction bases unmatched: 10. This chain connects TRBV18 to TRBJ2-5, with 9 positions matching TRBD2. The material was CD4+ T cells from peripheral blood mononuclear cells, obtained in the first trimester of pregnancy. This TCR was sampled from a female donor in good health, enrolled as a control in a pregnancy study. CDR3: CASSPSGGRGQETQYF. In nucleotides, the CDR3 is TGTGCCAGCTCCCCCAGCGGGGGGCGAGGGCAAGAGACCCAGTACTTC.